These 15 T cell receptor beta chains originate from one sample sequenced in a study of control samples from healthy donors and cancer patients. TCRdb's table, derived via immunoSEQ multiplex PCR, lists solely in-frame clones and lacks some. The sample has 80,000 or so clones, over 85% seen once; the top ten hold roughly 6%. The sequencing sample was made of blood. The receptors originated from a middle-aged man in good health.

The chain recombines TRBV19 with TRBJ1-1; no firm D call. Deletions cut 6 bases from V and 8 bases from J, with 19 bases between. Germline V lookup: CDR1 LNHDA, CDR2 SQIVND (reference sequence). CDR3 length equals 14 residues. The CDR3 loop is CASSPFPRVEEAFF. DNA for the CDR3: TGTGCCAGTAGCCCCTTCCCAAGGGTGGAAGAAGCTTTCTTT.

The sample holds a few counts of this clone. The rearrangement joins TRBV5-1 to TRBJ1-4; the D is unclear. The V end was cut by 0 bases, the J end by 3 bases, with 6 bases between. The CDR3 is made up of 14 amino acids. Germline V gives CDR1 SGHRS, CDR2 YFSETQ. The CDR3: CASSLDVANEKLFF. The CDR3, as DNA: TGCGCCAGCAGCTTGGATGTGGCTAATGAAAAACTGTTTTTT.

The rearrangement joins TRBV5-6 to TRBJ2-2; D may be TRBD1 (5 bases). Germline assignment: CDR1 SGHDT and CDR2 YYEEEE. The CDR3 is 15 residues long. Trimming took 0 bases from V and 4 from J, leaving 10 bases between them. As DNA, the CDR3 is TGTGCCAGCAGCTTGGGGGGCCCCGTCACCGGGGAGCTGTTTTTT. As protein: CASSLGGPVTGELFF.

The rearrangement joins TRBV6-1 to TRBJ2-7; no clear D gene. Per germline, CDR1 MNHNS and CDR2 SASEGT. V was pared by 3 bases and J by 0 bases, with 9 bases between. The CDR3 sequence is 14 residues long. For the CDR3, the DNA is TGTGCCAGCAGTGAGCAACAGAGCTCCTACGAGCAGTACTTC. This gives the protein CASSEQQSSYEQYF.

This rearrangement joins TRBV24-1 to TRBJ2-1; possible D gene TRBD1, 6 bases. The V end was cut by 4 bases, the J end by 0 bases, with 12 bases between. The CDR3 is 16 amino acids. The germline V gene encodes CDR1 KGHDR and CDR2 SFDVKD. The CDR3 DNA reads as TGTGCCACCAGTGAGCCAGGGGCGAGCTCCTACAATGAGCAGTTCTTC. As protein: CATSEPGASSYNEQFF.

V gene TRBV5-4 combines with J gene TRBJ1-5; no firm D call. V was cut by 2 bases and J by 0 bases, with 15 bases left in between. CDR1 and CDR2 (germline): SGHNT, YYREEE (reference sequence). The CDR3 consists of 17 residues. CDR3 sequence: CASSFKSVPTSNQPQHF. CDR3 in DNA: TGTGCCAGCAGCTTCAAATCGGTTCCGACTAGCAATCAGCCCCAGCATTTT.

This chain links TRBV27 with TRBJ1-1; 9 bases line up with TRBD1. The germline V gene encodes CDR1 MNHEY and CDR2 SMNVEV (reference sequence). V shed 5 bases and J 6 bases; nucleotides not matched to a gene: 7. The CDR3 runs to 14 residues. The CDR3 sequence: CASSIQGAGAEAFF. In nucleotides, the CDR3 is TGTGCCAGCAGTATACAGGGGGCAGGGGCTGAAGCTTTCTTT.

CDR3 DNA sequence: TGTGCCAGCAGTTACTCATCAGGGGGGAGGTATGGCTACACCTTC. Translation gives CASSYSSGGRYGYTF. The V gene is TRBV6-5, the J gene TRBJ1-2, with 7 bases identical to TRBD1. This CDR3 spans 15 amino acids. CDR1 and CDR2 from the germline V gene are MNHEY and SVGAGI. V lost 0 bases to trimming and J lost 5 bases; unmatched junction nucleotides: 6.

The chain employs TRBV7-9 and TRBJ1-4; D call uncertain. The germline V gene has CDR1 SEHNR and CDR2 FQNEAQ (reference sequence). V lost 5 bases and J lost 4, with 17 bases in between. This CDR3 spans 16 amino acids. The CDR3, as DNA: TGTGCCAGCAGCCAGGACCGCGCCCGGCTTAATGAAAAACTGTTTTTT. This sequence encodes CASSQDRARLNEKLFF.

This clone was counted only a few times. The chain recombines TRBV2 with TRBJ1-3; possible D gene TRBD1, 5 bases. Germline-derived CDR1 and CDR2 are SNHLY and FYNNEI. The V and J ends lost 9 bases and 3 bases respectively, with 18 bases between them. This CDR3 has 15 amino acids. The CDR3 bases are TGTGCCAGTGAGGAGGGACTCCATTTTGGAAACACCATATATTTT. It translates to CASEEGLHFGNTIYF.

The chain has TRBV19 and TRBJ2-7; D possibly uses TRBD1 or TRBD2 (5 bases each). In germline, CDR1 is LNHDA, CDR2 SQIVND (reference sequence). The ends were cut back, 7 bases at V and 6 bases at J, with 13 bases in the middle. The CDR3 covers 12 residues. CDR3 coding DNA: TGTGCCAGTACCCCCGGTGGGGGCGAGCAGTACTTC. This gives the protein CASTPGGGEQYF.

The chain links TRBV2 to TRBJ1-4, with D tentatively TRBD1 (6 bases). Per the germline V gene, CDR1 is SNHLY and CDR2 is FYNNEI. The CDR3 has 13 amino acids. V lost 6 bases and J lost 8, with 13 bases in between. The CDR3 loop is CASRLGQSEKLFF. CDR3 DNA sequence: TGTGCCAGCAGGCTCGGACAGAGCGAAAAACTGTTTTTT.

The chain links TRBV24-1 to TRBJ2-3; 9 positions agree with TRBD1. Looked up from germline, CDR1 is KGHDR and CDR2 is SFDVKD. J was trimmed by 4 bases and V by 10 bases; bases with no gene match: 5. The CDR3 is 13 amino acids. CDR3 region: CATGTGSPDTQYF. The CDR3 nucleotides are TGTGCCACTGGGACAGGGTCACCAGATACGCAGTATTTT.

This chain joins TRBV27 and TRBJ2-1, with TRBD2 matching 9 bases. From germline, CDR1 is MNHEY and CDR2 SMNVEV (reference sequence). The CDR3 has 17 residues. The ends lost 6 bases at V and 4 bases at J; junction bases unmatched: 13. CDR3 region: CASSTVGLAGTYNEQFF. The CDR3 DNA sequence: TGTGCCAGCAGCACTGTCGGGCTAGCGGGGACGTACAATGAGCAGTTCTTC.

The J gene is TRBJ2-1, the V gene TRBV30, with 12 positions matching TRBD1. This CDR3 contains 14 residues. Germline-derived CDR1 and CDR2 are GTSNPN and SVGIG (reference sequence). V lost 4 bases, J lost 8 bases, and 6 bases stayed unmatched. DNA of the CDR3: TGTGCCTGGACATTGGGACAGGGGGCGGATGAGCAGTTCTTC. As protein: CAWTLGQGADEQFF.